This T cell receptor beta chain was observed in a study of identical twins. The V and J ends lost 7 bases and 2 bases, in that order; junction bases with no gene match: 9. This CDR3 region has 15 residues. Per germline, CDR1 MNHNS and CDR2 SASEGT. MiXCR, run by TCRdb on the 5' RACE reads, gives a single entry per CDR3 protein. Among hundreds of thousands of distinct CDR3 sequences listed, about 20% were seen once. A further study also used this sample, focusing on T cells expressing NK-cell markers. From that study: HCMV seropositivity characterized most of the eight sequenced donors, and seronegativity one. In roughly six donors, dominant NKG2C+ clonotypes were roughly 1.0-7.0% of CD8+ T cells.

The source of this sequence is a woman in her late teens or twenties in good health. The sequencing sample was made of PBMCs. This rearrangement joins TRBV6-1 to TRBJ2-3; 7 nucleotides match TRBD1. The DNA of the CDR3 is TGTGCCAGCACCCTGGGACAGAGACCCACAGATACGCAGTATTTT. Translating gives CASTLGQRPTDTQYF.